Shown below are 9 T cell receptor beta chains from a single sample sequenced in a study of blood T cell repertoires in COVID-19. Sequencing used immunoSEQ multiplex PCR; TCRdb keeps in-frame clones, though not all of them. The data show tens of thousands of clones, approximately 91% seen once. Sequenced: peripheral blood. Source of these receptors: a man between 65 and 79 years old with active or convalescent COVID-19.

This chain joins TRBV19 and TRBJ1-5; D may be TRBD1 (6 bases). The CDR3 has 16 amino acids. Germline V gene sequence: CDR1 LNHDA, CDR2 SQIVND (reference sequence). Trimming left V 3 bases short and J 2 bases short, with 14 bases between. The CDR3, as DNA: TGTGCCAGTAGTATCTTATCGGCAGGGGGCAATCAGCCCCAGCATTTT. This codes for CASSILSAGGNQPQHF.

This chain joins TRBV21-1 and TRBJ1-2; TRBD1, the table's D call, lacks a check against the DNA. TRBV21-1 represents a pseudogene. This CDR3 is built from 13 residues. The CDR3, as DNA: TGTGCCAGCAGCATAAGGGGCAAGGATGGCTACACCTTC. The encoded protein is CASSIRGKDGYTF.

The rearrangement uses TRBV5-4 and TRBJ2-7; 7 bases match TRBD2. Germline assignment: CDR1 SGHNT and CDR2 YYREEE (reference sequence). This CDR3 spans 16 amino acids. Germline trimming cut 4 bases from V and 0 bases from J; bases unmatched to any gene: 10. CDR3 sequence: CASSPAVGRASYEQYF. Written as DNA, the CDR3 is TGTGCCAGCAGCCCGGCCGTAGGGAGGGCCTCCTACGAGCAGTACTTC. The complete variable domain, with remaining parts taken from reference TRBV5-4 and TRBJ2-7, reads ETGVTQSPTHLIKTRGQQVTLRCSSQSGHNTVSWYQQALGQGPQFIFQYYREEENGRGNFPPRFSGLQFPNYSSELNVNALELDDSALYLCASSPAVGRASYEQYFGPGTRLTVT.

This clone showed up just once. V gene TRBV6-4 combines with J gene TRBJ2-2, with 7 bases that match TRBD2. Germline V lookup: CDR1 MRHNA, CDR2 SNTAGT. The length of the CDR3 is 13 residues. The junction had 4 bases not matched to a gene; V was cut back by 9 bases and J by 3 bases. The CDR3 DNA sequence: TGTGCCAGTCGGGGGGACCACACCGGGGAGCTGTTTTTT. Amino acid sequence: CASRGDHTGELFF.

The chain is built from TRBV7-6 and TRBJ1-6, with a tentative D call TRBD1 (5 bases). V was shortened by 3 bases and J by 7 bases, with 10 bases between the two germline ends. CDR1 and CDR2 (germline): SGHVS, FNYEAQ. This CDR3 is 14 amino acids long. CDR3 residues: CASSFGGRNSPLHF. The DNA for the CDR3 is TGTGCCAGCAGCTTCGGGGGACGGAATTCACCCCTCCACTTT.

This chain joins TRBV9 and TRBJ2-1; 8 bases line up with TRBD1. CDR3 size: 15 residues. Germline CDR1 is SGDLS and CDR2 is YYNGEE. With 3 bases clipped from V and 2 bases from J, the junction kept 4 bases outside the gene matches. The CDR3 reads CASSEGQETYNEQFF. DNA for the CDR3: TGTGCCAGCAGCGAGGGACAGGAGACCTACAATGAGCAGTTCTTC.

The chain joins TRBV5-4 to TRBJ1-3, with D perhaps TRBD1 (6 bases). Looked up from germline, CDR1 is SGHNT and CDR2 is YYREEE (reference sequence). Trimming removed 4 bases from V and 1 base from J, with 9 bases in between. CDR3 size: 14 residues. In DNA form, the CDR3 reads TGTGCCAGCAGCCCCACAGGGTCTGGAAACACCATATATTTT. Residues: CASSPTGSGNTIYF. Full variable domain (remainder filled in from reference TRBV5-4 and TRBJ1-3): ETGVTQSPTHLIKTRGQQVTLRCSSQSGHNTVSWYQQALGQGPQFIFQYYREEENGRGNFPPRFSGLQFPNYSSELNVNALELDDSALYLCASSPTGSGNTIYFGEGSWLTVV.

This chain links TRBV19 with TRBJ2-1, with 10 bases fitting TRBD2. The CDR3 extends over 16 amino acids. CDR1 is LNHDA and CDR2 is SQIVND in the germline V gene (reference sequence). Unmatched junction bases numbered 6, after V lost 1 base and J lost 6 bases. The CDR3 protein is CASSIVGASGGNEQFF. As DNA, the CDR3 is TGTGCCAGTAGTATAGTTGGGGCTAGCGGGGGCAATGAGCAGTTCTTC. Full variable domain (missing parts from reference TRBV19 and TRBJ2-1): DGGITQSPKYLFRKEGQNVTLSCEQNLNHDAMYWYRQDPGQGLRLIYYSQIVNDFQKGDIAEGYSVSREKKESFPLTVTSAQKNPTAFYLCASSIVGASGGNEQFFGPGTRLTVL.

The chain couples TRBV7-9 to TRBJ1-4; tentative D call: TRBD1 (5 bases). CDR3 size: 14 residues. Germline assignment: CDR1 SEHNR and CDR2 FQNEAQ (reference sequence). Deletions cut 4 bases from V and 8 bases from J, with 14 bases between. CDR3 nucleotides: TGTGCCAGCAGCTCCTGGTCCGGGGGAGAAAAACTGTTTTTT. Residues: CASSSWSGGEKLFF.